This paragraph covers one T cell receptor (beta chain) sequence. This sample was taken from a study of T-cell memory formation after mild COVID-19. The CDR3 length is 17 residues. Germline V gene data show CDR1 as SGHTA and CDR2 as FQGNSA. V lost 6 bases and J lost 1, with 19 bases in between. TCRdb recomputed calls from the 5' RACE reads with MiXCR, one row per CDR3 protein. The repertoire includes tens of thousands of distinct CDR3 sequences, approximately 25% of them detected once, and about 40% sits in the top ten. The sample taken for sequencing was PBMCs or a T cell subset sorted from them (not recorded which). The V and J genes are TRBV7-2 and TRBJ2-1; D perhaps matches TRBD1 (5 bases). This clonotype originated in a young man who had mild COVID-19 (a few samples of this study predate the infection). Cell type and time point are not known. DNA for the CDR3: TGTGCCAGCAGATCCCGACAGCTCTATCCTTCCTACAATGAGCAGTTCTTC. Its protein is CASRSRQLYPSYNEQFF. The whole variable domain, remainder taken from reference TRBV7-2 and TRBJ2-1, is GAGVSQSPSNKVTEKGKDVELRCDPISGHTALYWYRQSLGQGLEFLIYFQGNSAPDKSGLPSDRFSAERTGGSVSTLTIQRTQQEDSAVYLCASRSRQLYPSYNEQFFGPGTRLTVL.